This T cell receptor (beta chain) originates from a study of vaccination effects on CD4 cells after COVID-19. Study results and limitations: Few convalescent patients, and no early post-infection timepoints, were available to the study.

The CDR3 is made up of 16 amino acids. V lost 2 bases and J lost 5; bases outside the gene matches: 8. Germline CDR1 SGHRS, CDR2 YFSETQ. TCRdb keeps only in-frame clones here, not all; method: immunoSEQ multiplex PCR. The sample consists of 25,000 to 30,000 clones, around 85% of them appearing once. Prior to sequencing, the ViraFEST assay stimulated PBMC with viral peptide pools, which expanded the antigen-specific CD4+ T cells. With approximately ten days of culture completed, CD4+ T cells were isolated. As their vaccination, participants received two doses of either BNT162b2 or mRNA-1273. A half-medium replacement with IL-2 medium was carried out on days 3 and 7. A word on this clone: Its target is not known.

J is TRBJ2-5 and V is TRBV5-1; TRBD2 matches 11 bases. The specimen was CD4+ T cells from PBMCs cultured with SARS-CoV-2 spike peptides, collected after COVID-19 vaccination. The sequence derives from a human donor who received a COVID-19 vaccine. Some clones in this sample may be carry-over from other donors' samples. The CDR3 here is CASSFPLAGGRETQYF. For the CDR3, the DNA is TGCGCCAGCAGCTTCCCCTTAGCGGGGGGGCGGGAGACCCAGTACTTC.